These T cell receptor beta chains were read from a single sample in a study of T cell repertoires in ileal Crohn's disease. The assay was immunoSEQ multiplex PCR, and TCRdb's table has in-frame clones only and misses some. Among fewer than 5,500 clones listed, 80% to 85% were seen once. The material sequenced was ileal tissue. These receptors all stem from an adult with Crohn's disease. The CDR3 runs from the conserved cysteine through the conserved F or W. The D gene is left open where the match is weak. Only part of the rows carry a size: once, few, many, or a class if the clone is expanded.

j_call: TRBJ2-1
v_call: TRBV19
d_call: TRBD1
clone_size: few
cdr3_aa: CASRQGSSYNEQFF
cdr3_nt: TGTGCCAGTCGACAGGGGAGCTCCTACAATGAGCAGTTCTTC

j_call: TRBJ2-7
v_call: TRBV6-5
d_call: TRBD1
clone_size: .
cdr3_aa: CASSQDRGPYEQYF
cdr3_nt: TGTGCCAGCAGTCAGGACAGGGGTCCGTACGAGCAGTACTTC

j_call: TRBJ1-4
v_call: TRBV5-8
d_call: .
clone_size: .
cdr3_aa: CASSFGLNEKLFF
cdr3_nt: TGTGCCAGCAGCTTCGGGCTTAATGAAAAACTGTTTTTT

j_call: TRBJ2-3
v_call: TRBV7-6
d_call: TRBD2
clone_size: few
cdr3_aa: CASSLVLAGEGDTQYF
cdr3_nt: TGTGCCAGCAGCTTAGTCCTAGCGGGAGAGGGGGATACGCAGTATTTT

j_call: TRBJ2-2
v_call: TRBV9
d_call: .
clone_size: .
cdr3_aa: CASSVQTNTGELFF
cdr3_nt: TGTGCCAGCAGCGTACAGACGAACACCGGGGAGCTGTTTTTT

j_call: TRBJ2-5
v_call: TRBV7-9
d_call: TRBD1
clone_size: .
cdr3_aa: CASSSTGGEETQYF
cdr3_nt: TGTGCCAGCAGCTCGACAGGGGGCGAGGAGACCCAGTACTTC

j_call: TRBJ2-1
v_call: TRBV5-1
d_call: TRBD2
clone_size: .
cdr3_aa: CASSKGLAGIHYNEQFF
cdr3_nt: TGCGCCAGCAGTAAAGGACTAGCGGGGATCCATTACAATGAGCAGTTCTTC

j_call: TRBJ2-3
v_call: TRBV19
d_call: TRBD2
clone_size: .
cdr3_aa: CASSTRGGSTDTQYF
cdr3_nt: TGTGCCAGTAGTACCCGGGGGGGCAGCACAGATACGCAGTATTTT

j_call: TRBJ1-2
v_call: TRBV9
d_call: TRBD1
clone_size: .
cdr3_aa: CASSVRPDRGSNYGYTF
cdr3_nt: TGTGCCAGCAGCGTAAGACCGGACAGGGGTTCTAACTATGGCTACACCTTC

j_call: TRBJ2-3
v_call: TRBV7-8
d_call: .
clone_size: .
cdr3_aa: CASSLVPGTTDTQYF
cdr3_nt: TGTGCCAGCAGCTTAGTGCCAGGGACCACAGATACGCAGTATTTT

j_call: TRBJ1-3
v_call: TRBV6-1
d_call: .
clone_size: .
cdr3_aa: CASSEVGYRRISGNTIYF
cdr3_nt: TGTGCCAGCAGTGAAGTCGGATACAGACGAATCTCTGGAAACACCATATATTTT

j_call: TRBJ1-2
v_call: TRBV2
d_call: .
clone_size: .
cdr3_aa: CASSGQGLLGYTF
cdr3_nt: TGTGCCAGCAGTGGGCAGGGACTTTTGGGCTACACCTTC

j_call: TRBJ1-1
v_call: TRBV9
d_call: .
clone_size: .
cdr3_aa: CASSSTQGRGRTEAFF
cdr3_nt: TGTGCCAGCAGCTCCACCCAGGGGAGGGGACGCACTGAAGCTTTCTTT

j_call: TRBJ1-1
v_call: TRBV5-5
d_call: .
clone_size: .
cdr3_aa: CASSLNPANTEAFF
cdr3_nt: TGTGCCAGCAGCTTGAATCCGGCGAACACTGAAGCTTTCTTT

j_call: TRBJ2-1
v_call: TRBV11-3
d_call: TRBD2
clone_size: once
cdr3_aa: CASSLTGGAYNEQFF
cdr3_nt: TGTGCCAGCAGCTTGACGGGAGGGGCGTACAATGAGCAGTTCTTC

j_call: TRBJ1-2
v_call: TRBV18
d_call: TRBD1
clone_size: .
cdr3_aa: CASSPSRDSYGYTF
cdr3_nt: TGTGCCAGCTCACCGTCGAGGGACAGCTATGGCTACACCTTC

j_call: TRBJ2-7
v_call: TRBV4-3
d_call: TRBD2
clone_size: .
cdr3_aa: CASSQERGLAGGFYEQYF
cdr3_nt: TGCGCCAGCAGCCAAGAAAGGGGACTAGCGGGAGGTTTCTACGAGCAGTACTTC

j_call: TRBJ1-6
v_call: TRBV2
d_call: .
clone_size: .
cdr3_aa: CASRKQSYNSPLHF
cdr3_nt: TGTGCCAGCAGGAAACAGAGTTATAATTCACCCCTCCACTTT

j_call: TRBJ2-7
v_call: TRBV4-3
d_call: TRBD1
clone_size: .
cdr3_aa: CASSSRDSPYEQYF
cdr3_nt: TGCGCCAGCAGCTCCCGGGACAGCCCCTACGAGCAGTACTTC

j_call: TRBJ2-1
v_call: TRBV6-1
d_call: .
clone_size: .
cdr3_aa: CASSVQRYNEQFF
cdr3_nt: TGTGCCAGCAGTGTTCAGCGGTACAATGAGCAGTTCTTC

j_call: TRBJ1-2
v_call: TRBV4-2
d_call: .
clone_size: .
cdr3_aa: CASSQAGKNNYGYTF
cdr3_nt: TGTGCCAGCAGCCAAGCCGGGAAAAATAACTATGGCTACACCTTC

j_call: TRBJ2-3
v_call: TRBV11-2
d_call: TRBD2
clone_size: .
cdr3_aa: CASRVGGGGAIRTDTQYF
cdr3_nt: TGTGCCAGCAGAGTCGGGGGCGGGGGGGCAATTCGAACAGATACGCAGTATTTT

j_call: TRBJ2-7
v_call: TRBV5-6
d_call: .
clone_size: .
cdr3_aa: CASSTTGRDYEQYF
cdr3_nt: TGTGCCAGCAGCACCACGGGACGCGATTACGAGCAGTACTTC

j_call: TRBJ2-3
v_call: TRBV29-1
d_call: TRBD2
clone_size: .
cdr3_aa: CSVPLTSGGPSTDTQYF
cdr3_nt: TGCAGCGTACCCCTAACTAGCGGGGGGCCGAGCACAGATACGCAGTATTTT

j_call: TRBJ2-7
v_call: TRBV11-2
d_call: TRBD1
clone_size: few
cdr3_aa: CASSLTITTTGTAIYEQYF
cdr3_nt: TGTGCCAGCAGCCTGACAATCACTACCACCGGGACAGCGATCTACGAGCAGTACTTC

j_call: TRBJ1-2
v_call: TRBV6-5
d_call: .
clone_size: .
cdr3_aa: CASSYSGTVNYGYTF
cdr3_nt: TGTGCCAGCAGTTACTCAGGGACCGTTAACTATGGCTACACCTTC

j_call: TRBJ1-1
v_call: TRBV6-5
d_call: .
clone_size: .
cdr3_aa: CASKSINRDTEAFF
cdr3_nt: TGTGCCAGCAAAAGTATTAACAGGGACACTGAAGCTTTCTTT

j_call: TRBJ1-1
v_call: TRBV10-3
d_call: .
clone_size: .
cdr3_aa: CATSPDTTVTEAFF
cdr3_nt: TGTGCCACTTCGCCCGACACTACGGTCACTGAAGCTTTCTTT

j_call: TRBJ1-2
v_call: TRBV27
d_call: TRBD1
clone_size: .
cdr3_aa: CASRGTAYGYTF
cdr3_nt: TGTGCCAGCAGGGGGACAGCCTATGGCTACACCTTC

j_call: TRBJ1-4
v_call: TRBV18
d_call: TRBD1
clone_size: .
cdr3_aa: CASSPDGTGSQKLFF
cdr3_nt: TGTGCCAGCTCACCAGACGGGACAGGGTCACAAAAACTGTTTTTT

j_call: TRBJ2-2
v_call: TRBV2
d_call: .
clone_size: few
cdr3_aa: CASSELGNTGELFF
cdr3_nt: TGTGCCAGCAGTGAACTGGGGAACACCGGGGAGCTGTTTTTT

j_call: TRBJ2-3
v_call: TRBV6-1
d_call: .
clone_size: .
cdr3_aa: CASTSVGQNTDTQYF
cdr3_nt: TGTGCCAGTACGTCGGTGGGACAAAACACAGATACGCAGTATTTT